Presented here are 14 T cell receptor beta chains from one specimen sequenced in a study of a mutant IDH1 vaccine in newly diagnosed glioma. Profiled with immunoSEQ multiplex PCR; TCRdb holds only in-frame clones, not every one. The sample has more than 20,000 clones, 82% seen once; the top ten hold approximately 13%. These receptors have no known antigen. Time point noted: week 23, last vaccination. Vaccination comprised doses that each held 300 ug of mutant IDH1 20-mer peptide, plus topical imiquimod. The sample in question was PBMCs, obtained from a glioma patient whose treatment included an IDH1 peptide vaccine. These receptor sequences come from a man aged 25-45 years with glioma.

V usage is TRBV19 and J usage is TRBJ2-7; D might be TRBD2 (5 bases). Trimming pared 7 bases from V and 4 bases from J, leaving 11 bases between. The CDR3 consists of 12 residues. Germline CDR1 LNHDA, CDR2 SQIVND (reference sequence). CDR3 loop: CASTGFGYEQYF. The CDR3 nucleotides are TGTGCCAGTACGGGATTTGGGTACGAGCAGTACTTC.

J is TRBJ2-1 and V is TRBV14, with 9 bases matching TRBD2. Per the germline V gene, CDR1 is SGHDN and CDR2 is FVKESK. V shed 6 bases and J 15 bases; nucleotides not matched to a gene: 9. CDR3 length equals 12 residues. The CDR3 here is CASSQLSGRGFF. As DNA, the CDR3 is TGTGCCAGCAGTCAACTTAGCGGGAGAGGGTTCTTC.

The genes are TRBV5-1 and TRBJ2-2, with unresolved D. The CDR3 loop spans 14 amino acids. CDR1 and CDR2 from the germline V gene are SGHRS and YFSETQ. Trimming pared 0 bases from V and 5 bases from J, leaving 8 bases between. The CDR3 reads CASSLAGMTGELFF. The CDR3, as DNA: TGCGCCAGCAGCTTGGCTGGCATGACCGGGGAGCTGTTTTTT.

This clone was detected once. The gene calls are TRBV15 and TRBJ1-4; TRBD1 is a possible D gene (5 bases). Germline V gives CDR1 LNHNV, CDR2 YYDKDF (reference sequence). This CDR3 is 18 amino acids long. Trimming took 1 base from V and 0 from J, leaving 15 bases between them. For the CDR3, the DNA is TGTGCCACCAGCAGAGGGGAGGGGACTACTGCAACTAATGAAAAACTGTTTTTT. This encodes CATSRGEGTTATNEKLFF.

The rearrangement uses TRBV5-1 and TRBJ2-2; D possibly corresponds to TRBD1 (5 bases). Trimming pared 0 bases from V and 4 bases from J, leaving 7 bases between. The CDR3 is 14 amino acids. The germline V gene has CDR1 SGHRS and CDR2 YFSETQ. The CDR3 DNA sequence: TGCGCCAGCAGCTTGGAAGGGGTCACCGGGGAGCTGTTTTTT. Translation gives CASSLEGVTGELFF.

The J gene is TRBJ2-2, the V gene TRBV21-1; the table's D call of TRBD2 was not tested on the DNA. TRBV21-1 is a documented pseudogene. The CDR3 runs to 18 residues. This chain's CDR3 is CASSKEECYDANTGELFF. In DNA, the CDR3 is TGTGCCAGCAGCAAAGAGGAGTGTTACGACGCGAACACCGGGGAGCTGTTTTTT.

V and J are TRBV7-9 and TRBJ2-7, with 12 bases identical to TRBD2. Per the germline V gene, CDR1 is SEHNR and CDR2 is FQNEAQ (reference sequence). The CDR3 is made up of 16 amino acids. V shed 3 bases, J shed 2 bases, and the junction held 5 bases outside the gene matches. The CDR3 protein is CASSFGLAGKTYEQYF. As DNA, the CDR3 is TGTGCCAGCAGCTTCGGACTAGCGGGGAAAACCTACGAGCAGTACTTC.

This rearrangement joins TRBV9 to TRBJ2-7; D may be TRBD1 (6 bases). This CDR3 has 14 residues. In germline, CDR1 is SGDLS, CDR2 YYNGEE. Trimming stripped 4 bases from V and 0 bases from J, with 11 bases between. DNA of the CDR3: TGTGCCAGCAGCCTCGGGACAACCTCCTACGAGCAGTACTTC. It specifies CASSLGTTSYEQYF.

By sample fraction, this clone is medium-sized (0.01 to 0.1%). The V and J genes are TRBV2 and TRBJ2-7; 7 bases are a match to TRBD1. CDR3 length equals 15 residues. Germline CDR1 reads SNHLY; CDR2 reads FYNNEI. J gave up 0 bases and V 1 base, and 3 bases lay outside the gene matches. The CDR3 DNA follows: TGTGCCAGCAGTGAAGTGGCAGGGGGCTCCTACGAGCAGTACTTC. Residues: CASSEVAGGSYEQYF.

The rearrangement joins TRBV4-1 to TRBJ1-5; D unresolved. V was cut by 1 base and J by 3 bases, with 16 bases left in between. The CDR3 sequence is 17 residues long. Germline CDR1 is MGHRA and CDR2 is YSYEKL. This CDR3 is CASSQVGRAGPNQPQHF. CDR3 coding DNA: TGCGCCAGCAGCCAAGTAGGAAGGGCAGGCCCCAATCAGCCCCAGCATTTT.

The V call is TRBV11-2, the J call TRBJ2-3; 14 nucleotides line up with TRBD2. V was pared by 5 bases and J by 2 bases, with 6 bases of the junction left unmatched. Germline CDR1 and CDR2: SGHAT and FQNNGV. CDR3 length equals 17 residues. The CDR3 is CASSPGTSGSFTDTQYF. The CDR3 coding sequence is TGTGCCAGCAGCCCCGGGACTAGCGGGAGTTTCACAGATACGCAGTATTTT. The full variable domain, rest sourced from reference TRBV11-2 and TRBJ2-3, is EAGVAQSPRYKIIEKRQSVAFWCNPISGHATLYWYQQILGQGPKLLIQFQNNGVVDDSQLPKDRFSAERLKGVDSTLKIQPAKLEDSAVYLCASSPGTSGSFTDTQYFGPGTRLTVL.

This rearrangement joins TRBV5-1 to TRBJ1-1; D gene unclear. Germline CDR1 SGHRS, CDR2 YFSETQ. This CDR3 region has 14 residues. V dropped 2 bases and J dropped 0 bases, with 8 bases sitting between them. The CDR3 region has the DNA TGCGCCAGCAGCTTATATGGGATGAACACTGAAGCTTTCTTT. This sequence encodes CASSLYGMNTEAFF.

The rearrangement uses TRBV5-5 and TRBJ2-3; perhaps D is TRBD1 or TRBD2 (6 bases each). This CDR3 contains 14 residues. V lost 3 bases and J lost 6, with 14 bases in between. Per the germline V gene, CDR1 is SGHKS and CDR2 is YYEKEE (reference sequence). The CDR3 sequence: CASSWGAGMDTQYF. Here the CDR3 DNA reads TGTGCCAGCAGCTGGGGGGCAGGGATGGATACGCAGTATTTT.

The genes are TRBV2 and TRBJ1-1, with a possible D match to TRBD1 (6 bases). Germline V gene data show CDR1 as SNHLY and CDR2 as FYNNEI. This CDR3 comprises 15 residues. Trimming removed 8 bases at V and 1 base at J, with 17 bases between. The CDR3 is CASRSGHAGNTEAFF. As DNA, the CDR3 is TGTGCCAGCCGATCGGGACACGCGGGGAACACTGAAGCTTTCTTT.